These 2 T cell receptor beta chains originate from one sample sequenced in a study of blood T cell repertoires in COVID-19. Measured with immunoSEQ multiplex PCR; TCRdb has only the in-frame clones, and not every one. The table has over 60,000 clones, around 84% seen once. Sequenced sample: peripheral blood. These receptors all stem from a man in his 70s with active or convalescent COVID-19.

The sample holds a few counts of this clone. The chain combines TRBV4-2 with TRBJ2-7; D remains unclear. V dropped 3 bases and J dropped 7 bases, with 7 bases sitting between them. Germline CDR1 is LGHNA and CDR2 is YNFKEQ. This CDR3 is 11 amino acids long. The CDR3 region is CASSQFSEQYF. Here the CDR3 DNA reads TGTGCCAGCAGCCAGTTTAGTGAGCAGTACTTC.

Worth noting for this clone: Other nucleotide sequences from this sample produce the same CDR3. This chain joins TRBV28 and TRBJ1-2; D gene ambiguous. The CDR3 covers 12 residues. Trimming pared 1 base from V and 4 bases from J, leaving 4 bases between. Germline V gives CDR1 MDHEN, CDR2 SYDVKM. CDR3 sequence: CASSLSGYGYTF. Here the CDR3 DNA reads TGTGCCAGCAGTTTATCGGGCTATGGCTACACCTTC.